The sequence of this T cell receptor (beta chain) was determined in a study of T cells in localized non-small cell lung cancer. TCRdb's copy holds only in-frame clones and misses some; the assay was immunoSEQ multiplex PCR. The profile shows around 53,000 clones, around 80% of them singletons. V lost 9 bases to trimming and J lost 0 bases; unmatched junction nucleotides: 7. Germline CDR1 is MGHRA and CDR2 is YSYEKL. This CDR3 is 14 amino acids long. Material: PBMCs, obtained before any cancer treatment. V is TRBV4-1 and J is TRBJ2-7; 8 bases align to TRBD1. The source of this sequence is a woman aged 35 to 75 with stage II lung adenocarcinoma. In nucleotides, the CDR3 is TGCGCCAGTGCTACCGGGACAGGCTCCTACGAGCAGTACTTC. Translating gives CASATGTGSYEQYF.